Detailed here is one T cell receptor beta chain. The CDR3 spans 11 residues. CDR1 is WSHSY, CDR2 SAAADI, per germline. V shed 10 bases and J shed 5 bases, with 12 bases lying between them. The entry originates in a study of CD8 T cells in Susac syndrome. The RNA, about 0.45 to 1 ug, was put through reverse transcription using random hexamers. Multiplex PCR with immunoSEQ amplified the TCR beta CDR3 across 54 Vbeta and 13 Jbeta. Each CDR3 protein gets one entry after TCRdb re-called the immunoSEQ multiplex PCR reads with MiXCR. The table includes a few hundred thousand distinct CDR3 sequences, roughly 90% detected once.

The chain carries TRBV10-2 and TRBJ2-7; a possible D gene is TRBD2 (6 bases). The sequencing input was CD8+ T cells from PBMCs. The receptor was derived from a human donor with multiple sclerosis. The DNA of the CDR3 is TGCGCCACGGGTGGAGGGCACGAGCAGTACTTC. Its translation: CATGGGHEQYF.